This T cell receptor beta chain was observed in a study of T cells after yellow fever vaccination. General study findings and limits: Abundant contaminating clonotypes from the bulk population could appear in FACS-sorted repertoires. Post-booster reappearance was seen for most primary-vaccination clones (about 95% CD4, around 90% CD8).

5'RACE template switching generated TCR cDNA, adding a universal primer site and UMIs. TCRdb re-derived calls from the 5' RACE reads in MiXCR, one entry per CDR3 protein. The table lists approximately 510,000 distinct CDR3 sequences, 20% to 25% of them singletons, with approximately 15% in the top ten. This clonotype was seen just once. The antigen remains undetermined. Germline assignment: CDR1 MNHEY and CDR2 SVGEGT. The CDR3 contains 12 residues. The V gene lost 2 bases and the J gene lost 5 bases, with 7 bases spanning the gap. This TCR was recovered from a young man who received the YFV17D yellow fever vaccine. This material consisted of PBMCs, taken approximately 22 days after the first yellow fever vaccination. The chain combines TRBV6-2 or TRBV6-3 with TRBJ2-7; D gene unclear. The CDR3 sequence: CASSYPPNEQYF. In DNA form, the CDR3 reads TGTGCCAGCAGTTACCCCCCGAACGAGCAGTACTTC.